The TCR beta chain described here comes from a study of T cell responses to AZD1222 COVID-19 vaccine. Study-wide results and limits: Repertoires were collected only later (after the peak T cell response had occurred).

About this clone: Antigen: not known.

The germline CDR1 and CDR2 sequences are MNHEY and SVGEGT. The CDR3 consists of 15 residues. The ends lost 6 bases at V and 2 bases at J; junction bases unmatched: 9. TCRdb keeps only in-frame clones here, not all; method: immunoSEQ multiplex PCR. Of over 120,000 clones detected, around nine tenths appear once; the ten largest clones hold roughly 1.5%. Sequenced material: peripheral blood, taken 28 days after the second AZD1222 dose. This clonotype was sampled from an adult who received the AZD1222 COVID-19 vaccine. The rearrangement uses TRBV6-2 or TRBV6-3 and TRBJ2-7; 8 bases fit TRBD2. The CDR3 DNA follows: TGTGCCAGCAGCCCCGGGGGGGGGCTCGCCTACGAGCAGTACTTC. Translated: CASSPGGGLAYEQYF.